This T cell receptor (beta chain) was profiled in a study of cytomegalovirus exposure and HLA in healthy donors. Study-level findings and limits: According to the study, roughly 160 TCR beta chains were cytomegalovirus-associated.

PCR used 60 Vbeta primers and 13 Jbeta primers. Using immunoSEQ multiplex PCR, the repertoire was profiled, and TCRdb retains in-frame clones only, with some absent. Of around 140,000 clones listed, approximately 71% are singletons. The donors were healthy bone marrow donors. In regard to this clone: Antigen unknown.

From germline, CDR1 is LNHDA and CDR2 SQIVND (reference sequence). The CDR3 has 13 residues. The V end was cut by 6 bases, the J end by 10 bases, with 13 bases between. Sequences were obtained from PBMCs. The TCR was taken from a man aged 40-49 years in good health and CMV-seronegative. J is TRBJ1-6 and V is TRBV19; D is uncertain. CDR3 DNA sequence: TGTGCCAGTAGCACTATACCGGGGTCACCCCTCCACTTT. Translation gives CASSTIPGSPLHF.